This T cell receptor (beta chain) was identified during a study of blood T cell repertoires in COVID-19. Participants had their cohort set by participant-reported clinical history. Per the authors' pipeline: Amplified reference gene primers provided the basis for estimating nucleated cell counts. Here immunoSEQ multiplex PCR was the method, and the copy in TCRdb shows in-frame clones only, minus some. The V and J calls and clone size were taken over from that table, and D and trimming were inferred from the DNA. Of just over 300,000 clones in the sample, 85% to 90% were seen once. Germline CDR1 and CDR2: SGDLS and YYNGEE. V shed 0 bases and J 8 bases; nucleotides not matched to a gene: 7. This CDR3 has 16 amino acids.

The TCR originated in a man aged 25 to 40 who had recovered from COVID-19. Source material: PBMCs or T cells enriched from blood (not recorded which). V is TRBV9 and J is TRBJ2-1, with TRBD2 matching over 11 bases. CDR3 sequence: CASSVVPTSGRHEQFF. CDR3 bases: TGTGCCAGCAGCGTAGTCCCAACTAGCGGGAGACATGAGCAGTTCTTC.